The T cell receptor (beta chain) under discussion was sequenced for a study of cytomegalovirus exposure and HLA in healthy donors. Study-wide background: Earlier, 90 million to 140 million unique TCR beta sequences were recovered from approximately 180 million T cells by an analysis. Around 81% of 300 to 450 genotyped donors fell in the Caucasian-associated ancestry cluster.

The PCR made use of 60 Vbeta and 13 Jbeta primers. Profiled with immunoSEQ multiplex PCR; TCRdb holds only in-frame clones, not every one. In the table there are some 170,000 clones, under 85% of which are singletons. The CDR3 runs 15 residues. From germline, CDR1 is SEHNR and CDR2 FQNEAQ (reference sequence). The study's findings and limits: Across all donors, roughly uniform sequencing depth was an assumption of the presence/absence analyses.

Although they were nominally healthy when sampled, donors likely had unrecorded immune exposures. This clone was observed a single time. The antigen is undetermined. This receptor was identified in a man over 45 in good health and CMV-seropositive. Sequenced sample: PBMCs. The gene calls are TRBV7-9 and TRBJ2-5, with a weak D call TRBD2 (6 bases). Near its end, the DNA agrees better with TRBJ2-7, so the J call may be wrong. In DNA form, the CDR3 reads TGTGCCAGCAGCGGGTGGGGCGGGGCAACCTACGAGCAGTACTTC. It translates to CASSGWGGATYEQYF.